These 31 T cell receptor beta chains were all obtained from the same sample, sequenced in a study of T cells in Graves' hyperthyroidism and ophthalmopathy. The CDR3 regions of TCR beta were amplified from RNA transcripts. First-round RT-PCR with HTBI primers amplified the TCR CDR3 region. TCRdb reanalysed the multiplex PCR reads using MiXCR and keeps one entry per CDR3 protein. The sample lists hundreds of thousands of distinct CDR3 sequences, approximately 23% occurring once. The sample was blood. The receptor source for this set is a man aged 30 to 39 with Graves' ophthalmopathy.

The CDR3 loop is CASSPPVGSPNTGELFF. The DNA of the CDR3 is TGTGCCAGCTCACCACCTGTGGGCAGTCCGAACACCGGGGAGCTGTTTTTT. The chain carries TRBV18 and TRBJ2-2; unclear D gene. V lost 0 bases and J lost 0, with 11 bases in between. The CDR3 length is 17 residues. The germline CDR1 and CDR2 sequences are KGHSH and LQKENI.

This clonotype occurred many times. The rearrangement uses TRBV10-3 and TRBJ1-1, with 11 bases matching TRBD1. In germline, CDR1 is ENHRY, CDR2 SYGVKD. The CDR3 loop spans 15 amino acids. V lost 5 bases to trimming and J lost 1 base; unmatched junction nucleotides: 3. The CDR3 DNA reads TGTGCCATCAGTAGGACAGGGGGCTGGAACACTGAAGCTTTCTTT. Protein sequence: CAISRTGGWNTEAFF.

The V and J genes are TRBV12-3 or TRBV12-4 and TRBJ2-2; D remains unclear. The ends were cut back, 5 bases at V and 6 bases at J, with 13 bases in the middle. CDR3 length: 14 amino acids. The CDR3 DNA sequence: TGTGCCAGCAGTCTACAGAGTACGGCCGGGGAGCTGTTTTTT. It codes for CASSLQSTAGELFF.

This clonotype was counted many times. The chain combines TRBV24-1 with TRBJ1-1; no reliable D call. The CDR3 length is 13 residues. V lost 2 bases to trimming and J lost 5 bases, with 8 bases between them. Germline assignment: CDR1 KGHDR and CDR2 SFDVKD. The DNA for the CDR3 is TGTGCCACCAGTGATTCTTGGGGAACTGAAGCTTTCTTT. This translates into CATSDSWGTEAFF.

This chain links TRBV30 with TRBJ1-1; perhaps TRBD1 as D (5 bases). Between the trimmed V and J ends, which lost 6 bases and 3 bases, there was a span of 11 bases. The CDR3 length is 12 residues. From germline, CDR1 is GTSNPN and CDR2 SVGIG (reference sequence). CDR3 sequence: CACTTGHTEAFF. CDR3 bases: TGTGCCTGCACAACAGGTCACACTGAAGCTTTCTTT. The full variable domain, its missing parts supplied by reference TRBV30 and TRBJ1-1, is SQTIHQWPATLVQPVGSPLSLECTVEGTSNPNLYWYRQAAGRGLQLLFYSVGIGQISSEVPQNLSASRPQDRQFILSSKKLLLSDSGFYLCACTTGHTEAFFGQGTRLTVV.

This chain connects TRBV20-1 to TRBJ2-1; TRBD2 matches at 13 bases. The CDR3 extends over 15 amino acids. Trimming took 6 bases from V and 4 from J; bases not matched to a gene: 6. Germline V gene sequence: CDR1 DFQATT, CDR2 SNEGSKA (reference sequence). CDR3 in amino acids: CSATGTSGTYNEQFF. The CDR3 DNA sequence: TGCAGTGCCACCGGGACTAGCGGGACTTACAATGAGCAGTTCTTC.

This clonotype showed up many times. This chain joins TRBV11-3 and TRBJ2-7, with D perhaps matching TRBD1 or TRBD2 (6 bases each). Trimming took off 7 bases at V and 3 bases at J, with 13 bases between the two ends. The CDR3 consists of 13 residues. Germline CDR1 SGHNT, CDR2 YENEEA. The CDR3 DNA sequence: TGTGCCAGCACGGGGGCGGTGAACTACGAGCAGTACTTC. Encoded protein: CASTGAVNYEQYF.

The rearrangement links TRBV19 to TRBJ1-4, with D tentatively TRBD1 (5 bases). There are 13 residues in the CDR3. Trimming took off 10 bases at V and 5 bases at J, with 14 bases between the two ends. In germline, CDR1 is LNHDA, CDR2 SQIVND (reference sequence). The CDR3 sequence is CATVGDQNEKLFF. The CDR3 DNA follows: TGTGCCACCGTAGGGGACCAAAATGAAAAACTGTTTTTT. Full variable domain (remainder filled in from reference TRBV19 and TRBJ1-4): DGGITQSPKYLFRKEGQNVTLSCEQNLNHDAMYWYRQDPGQGLRLIYYSQIVNDFQKGDIAEGYSVSREKKESFPLTVTSAQKNPTAFYLCATVGDQNEKLFFGSGTQLSVL.

CDR3 residues: CASSSPNWGSGRYEQYF. In DNA form, the CDR3 reads TGTGCCAGCAGTTCTCCGAACTGGGGGAGCGGACGCTACGAGCAGTACTTC. This chain uses TRBV12-3 or TRBV12-4 with TRBJ2-7; D is possibly TRBD1 or TRBD2 (5 bases each). The CDR3 consists of 17 residues. With 4 bases removed from V and 3 bases from J, the gap between germline ends came to 22 bases.

The sample holds many counts of this clonotype. The CDR3 coding sequence is TGTGCCAGCGCAAGGAGGGAGGTGAACACTGAAGCTTTCTTT. Amino acid sequence: CASARREVNTEAFF. The chain combines TRBV6-1 with TRBJ1-1; D call uncertain. Germline-derived CDR1 and CDR2 are MNHNS and SASEGT. This CDR3 contains 14 residues. V was trimmed by 8 bases and J by 0 bases, leaving 13 bases between them.

This clonotype was counted many times. The V gene is TRBV30, the J gene TRBJ2-5; the match to TRBD1 covers 8 bases. Per the germline V gene, CDR1 is GTSNPN and CDR2 is SVGIG (reference sequence). The CDR3 sequence is 14 residues long. V lost 3 bases, J lost 5 bases, and 8 bases stayed unmatched. Here the CDR3 reads CAWSTGGFDETQYF. The CDR3 DNA reads as TGTGCCTGGAGCACAGGGGGATTTGATGAGACCCAGTACTTC.

This clonotype appeared a few times. The rearrangement links TRBV12-3 or TRBV12-4 to TRBJ2-5; 12 nucleotides match TRBD2. V lost 5 bases to trimming and J lost 5 bases; unmatched junction nucleotides: 15. This CDR3 has 18 amino acids. The CDR3 DNA reads as TGTGCCAGCAGTCGCCGACGAGCTAGCGGGAGGGCCGGGGAGACCCAGTACTTC. Translation gives CASSRRRASGRAGETQYF.

The chain combines TRBV20-1 with TRBJ1-1; possibly TRBD1 for D (5 bases). The CDR3 has 14 residues. Germline CDR1 and CDR2: DFQATT and SNEGSKA (reference sequence). Trimming cost V 3 bases and J 7 bases, with 18 bases left between them. The CDR3 loop is CSASLTGRELEAFF. In DNA form, the CDR3 reads TGCAGTGCTAGTCTGACGGGGCGCGAACTTGAAGCTTTCTTT.

This sequence joins TRBV6-2 or TRBV6-3 and TRBJ2-1; 10 nucleotides agree with TRBD2. CDR1 and CDR2 from the germline V gene are MNHEY and SVGEGT. V lost 5 bases and J lost 5; bases outside the gene matches: 9. The CDR3 runs 16 residues. The CDR3 loop reads CASSKPGLAPHNEQFF. The CDR3 DNA sequence: TGTGCCAGCAGTAAACCGGGACTAGCGCCTCACAATGAGCAGTTCTTC.

Turning to this clonotype: This could be a read error, since a much larger clone is one nucleotide away. The V call is TRBV9, the J call TRBJ1-1; D is unresolved. This CDR3 has 14 residues. The germline CDR1 and CDR2 sequences are SGDLS and YYNGEE. Trimming removed 0 bases from V and 3 bases from J, with 9 bases in between. Here the CDR3 DNA reads TGTGCCAGCAGCGTAGAGGGATATGACACTGAAGCTTTCTTT. Its protein product is CASSVEGYDTEAFF.

This chain joins TRBV18 and TRBJ2-2; D is undetermined. Germline assignment: CDR1 KGHSH and CDR2 LQKENI. The CDR3 runs 14 residues. The ends were cut back, 8 bases at V and 1 base at J, with 11 bases in the middle. The CDR3 reads CASQSLVNTGELFF. The CDR3 DNA reads TGTGCCAGCCAGTCGTTGGTGAACACCGGGGAGCTGTTTTTT. Full variable domain (remainder filled in from reference TRBV18 and TRBJ2-2): NAGVMQNPRHLVRRRGQEARLRCSPMKGHSHVYWYRQLPEEGLKFMVYLQKENIIDESGMPKERFSAEFPKEGPSILRIQQVVRGDSAAYFCASQSLVNTGELFFGEGSRLTVL.

The CDR3 loop reads CASQKGGTSYGYTF. The CDR3 DNA reads TGTGCCAGCCAGAAAGGGGGGACTAGCTATGGCTACACCTTC. The genes are TRBV6-1 and TRBJ1-2; D might be TRBD1 (6 bases). The CDR3 has 14 amino acids. Trimming pared 8 bases from V and 4 bases from J, leaving 17 bases between. From germline, CDR1 is MNHNS and CDR2 SASEGT.

This clonotype was observed a few times. The chain links TRBV7-8 to TRBJ2-5, with a possible D match to TRBD1 (6 bases). Germline-derived CDR1 and CDR2 are SGHVS and FQNEAQ. V shed 5 bases and J shed 4 bases, with 14 bases lying between them. This CDR3 has 14 amino acids. CDR3 sequence reads: CASSNPPRGETQYF. CDR3 in DNA: TGTGCCAGCAGCAACCCACCCAGGGGAGAGACCCAGTACTTC.

This clonotype has only one observation. This chain connects TRBV6-2 or TRBV6-3 to TRBJ2-3; no clear D. Deletions cut 4 bases from V and 4 bases from J, with 12 bases between. The CDR3 covers 14 residues. From germline, CDR1 is MNHEY and CDR2 SVGEGT. This CDR3 is CASSWGEMADTQYF. The CDR3 nucleotides are TGTGCCAGCAGTTGGGGTGAGATGGCAGATACGCAGTATTTT.

Ten or more counts support this clonotype. The rearrangement uses TRBV13 and TRBJ1-1, with D maybe TRBD1 (6 bases). Germline values: CDR1 PRHDT, CDR2 FYEKMQ (reference sequence). The CDR3 extends over 14 amino acids. Trimming took off 5 bases at V and 0 bases at J, with 10 bases between the two ends. The CDR3 nucleotides are TGTGCCAGCAGCCAGGACAGATTGAACACTGAAGCTTTCTTT. This translates into CASSQDRLNTEAFF.

A word on this clonotype: Given a much more abundant clone one base away, this may be a read error. The chain recombines TRBV5-1 with TRBJ1-2, with D perhaps TRBD1 (5 bases). The CDR3 totals 13 residues. Germline V gene lookup returns CDR1 SGHRS and CDR2 YFSETQ. CDR3 sequence: CASSFTGTDGYIF. The CDR3 DNA reads TGCGCCAGCAGCTTTACTGGGACGGATGGCTACATCTTC.

This chain links TRBV20-1 with TRBJ1-2; D may be TRBD1 (5 bases). V dropped 2 bases and J dropped 8 bases, with 15 bases sitting between them. CDR1 is DFQATT and CDR2 is SNEGSKA in the germline V gene (reference sequence). This CDR3 spans 13 amino acids. CDR3 sequence: CSARSGREGGYTF. In DNA, the CDR3 is TGCAGTGCTAGATCTGGCAGGGAAGGCGGCTACACCTTC.

CDR3 sequence reads: CASSSPSSGTLSYNEQFF. CDR3 DNA: TGTGCCAGCAGCTCACCGAGTAGCGGGACCCTCTCCTACAATGAGCAGTTCTTC. The J gene is TRBJ2-1, the V gene TRBV14; 8 bases are shared with TRBD2. The CDR3 loop spans 18 amino acids. The J segment lost 0 bases and the V segment lost 5 bases, leaving 12 bases of the junction unmatched. Germline values: CDR1 SGHDN, CDR2 FVKESK.

The CDR3 reads CASCPGSGLEAFF. For the CDR3, the DNA is TGTGCCAGTTGCCCTGGATCCGGGCTCGAAGCTTTCTTT. The chain uses TRBV19 and TRBJ1-1; no clear D gene. The germline gives CDR1 LNHDA, CDR2 SQIVND (reference sequence). The CDR3 length is 13 residues. Between the trimmed V and J ends, which lost 8 bases and 8 bases, there was a span of 18 bases.

The chain employs TRBV18 and TRBJ1-1; D remains ambiguous. The germline V and J ends were trimmed by 6 bases and 4 bases, with 15 bases remaining between them. Germline CDR1 KGHSH, CDR2 LQKENI. There are 14 residues in the CDR3. This CDR3 reads CASSPTHLTTEAFF. CDR3 coding DNA: TGTGCCAGCTCCCCCACCCACCTTACCACTGAAGCTTTCTTT.

CDR3 nucleotide sequence: TGTGCCAGCAGTTCTACCTTGAACACTGAAGCTTTCTTT. Protein sequence: CASSSTLNTEAFF. V is TRBV6-1 and J is TRBJ1-1; D unclear. V lost 5 bases to trimming and J lost 0 bases, with 7 bases between them. There are 13 residues in the CDR3. CDR1 is MNHNS and CDR2 is SASEGT in the germline V gene.

This clonotype was seen many times. The chain couples TRBV2 to TRBJ1-3; 7 nucleotides agree with TRBD1. This CDR3 has 16 residues. Germline loops: CDR1 SNHLY, CDR2 FYNNEI. The J segment lost 1 base and the V segment lost 8 bases, leaving 11 bases of the junction unmatched. CDR3 loop: CASSPPDRRSGNTIYF. In nucleotides, the CDR3 is TGTGCCAGCTCACCCCCGGACAGGCGGTCTGGAAACACCATATATTTT.

This clonotype was observed a handful of times. The CDR3 reads CASSRRGQGSYEQYF. The DNA for the CDR3 is TGTGCCAGCAGCCGTCGGGGACAGGGATCCTACGAGCAGTACTTC. The chain has TRBV3-1 and TRBJ2-7; 9 nucleotides align to TRBD1. CDR3 length: 15 residues. J lost 1 base, V lost 4 bases, and 5 bases had no gene match. Per germline, CDR1 LGHDT and CDR2 YNNKEL (reference sequence).

This clonotype was detected ten times or more. V is TRBV20-1 and J is TRBJ1-1, with D possibly matching TRBD1 (6 bases). This CDR3 comprises 14 residues. The germline V gene has CDR1 DFQATT and CDR2 SNEGSKA (reference sequence). V was cut by 6 bases and J by 3 bases, with 17 bases left in between. The CDR3 spells CSAELHREDTEAFF. The CDR3 DNA reads TGCAGTGCGGAACTACACAGGGAGGACACTGAAGCTTTCTTT.

This clonotype was counted once. This chain connects TRBV27 to TRBJ2-3; D is uncertain. The V end lost 2 bases, the J end lost 0 bases, and 6 bases lay between the germline ends. The CDR3 runs 14 residues. Germline V gene sequence: CDR1 MNHEY, CDR2 SMNVEV (reference sequence). The chain's CDR3 is CASSLPSSTDTQYF. The CDR3 nucleotides read TGTGCCAGCAGTTTACCCTCTAGCACAGATACGCAGTATTTT.

The chain uses TRBV5-6 and TRBJ2-1, with 12 bases that match TRBD1. V gave up 4 bases and J gave up 6 bases; unmatched junction bases: 2. The CDR3 is made up of 14 amino acids. Germline V lookup: CDR1 SGHDT, CDR2 YYEEEE. The CDR3 DNA is TGTGCCAGCAGCCGGGACAGGGGGCTCAATGAGCAGTTCTTC. Amino acid sequence: CASSRDRGLNEQFF.